This T cell receptor (beta chain) originates from a study of cytomegalovirus exposure and HLA in healthy donors. This clone was counted once. The study ran its PCR with 60 Vbeta and 13 Jbeta primers. Using immunoSEQ multiplex PCR, the repertoire was profiled, and TCRdb retains in-frame clones only, with some absent. The repertoire includes about 140,000 clones, roughly 66% of them detected once, and approximately 6.5% sits in the top ten. The V gene's germline CDR1 is SGHNT and CDR2 YENEEA. V trimming: 3 bases; J trimming: 10 bases; junction bases outside the gene matches: 10. This CDR3 contains 16 residues.

The receptor was isolated from a woman aged 60-70 years in good health and CMV-seronegative. Input material: PBMCs. The chain couples TRBV11-3 to TRBJ2-1; 12 bases are shared with TRBD2. The CDR3 loop is CASSFRASGGAGEQFF. In DNA, the CDR3 is TGTGCCAGCAGCTTTAGGGCTAGCGGGGGGGCGGGAGAGCAGTTCTTC.